The 31 T cell receptor beta chains below come from one sample, sequenced in a study of control samples from healthy donors and cancer patients. This table comes from immunoSEQ multiplex PCR, and its TCRdb copy is limited to in-frame clones, with some not included. The profile shows more than 95,000 clones, 80% to 90% of them singletons. The sequenced material came from PBMCs. The receptors shown here come from a man in his sixties with lung cancer.

The V gene is TRBV6-6, the J gene TRBJ2-3, with a weak D call TRBD2 (5 bases). V lost 5 bases and J lost 7, with 16 bases in between. From germline, CDR1 is MNHNY and CDR2 SVGAGI (reference sequence). The CDR3 is made up of 14 amino acids. The CDR3 here is CASSLQAPGNTQYF. The CDR3 nucleotides read TGTGCCAGCAGTCTACAAGCGCCGGGGAATACGCAGTATTTT.

The genes are TRBV9 and TRBJ2-2; tentative D call: TRBD2 (5 bases). Germline loops: CDR1 SGDLS, CDR2 YYNGEE. This CDR3 region has 15 residues. Trimming left V 0 bases short and J 1 base short, with 7 bases between. Here the CDR3 DNA reads TGTGCCAGCAGCGTAGCGGCGGGGAACACCGGGGAGCTGTTTTTT. It translates to CASSVAAGNTGELFF. Full variable domain (remainder filled in from reference TRBV9 and TRBJ2-2): DSGVTQTPKHLITATGQRVTLRCSPRSGDLSVYWYQQSLDQGLQFLIQYYNGEERAKGNILERFSAQQFPDLHSELNLSSLELGDSALYFCASSVAAGNTGELFFGEGSRLTVL.

This clone was detected once. The chain employs TRBV4-1 and TRBJ1-5; no reliable D call. Trimming stripped 1 base from V and 0 bases from J, with 16 bases between. CDR1 MGHRA and CDR2 YSYEKL come from the germline V gene. This CDR3 is 18 amino acids long. CDR3 sequence reads: CASSQVQARVNSNQPQHF. The CDR3 DNA follows: TGCGCCAGCAGCCAAGTTCAGGCGAGAGTTAATAGCAATCAGCCCCAGCATTTT.

The chain couples TRBV30 to TRBJ1-2; D is unclear. The CDR3 loop spans 13 amino acids. Germline CDR1 reads GTSNPN; CDR2 reads SVGIG (reference sequence). V dropped 2 bases and J dropped 0 bases, with 7 bases sitting between them. CDR3 sequence reads: CAWSSSSNYGYTF. CDR3 coding DNA: TGTGCCTGGAGTTCCAGTTCTAACTATGGCTACACCTTC.

The rearrangement links TRBV30 to TRBJ1-6, with D possibly matching TRBD1 (6 bases). V was trimmed by 5 bases and J by 1 base, leaving 15 bases between them. Germline V gene sequence: CDR1 GTSNPN, CDR2 SVGIG (reference sequence). The CDR3 sequence is 16 residues long. This CDR3 is CAWARSQGSYNSPLHF. The CDR3 region has the DNA TGTGCCTGGGCGCGATCCCAGGGGTCCTATAATTCACCCCTCCACTTT.

The chain has TRBV12-5 and TRBJ2-5, with TRBD2 matching 12 bases. This CDR3 comprises 16 residues. Losses at the gene ends were 4 bases for V and 7 bases for J; bases not matched to a gene: 10. Germline CDR1 LGHNT, CDR2 FRNRAP. The CDR3 spells CASGSRLAGVEGTQYF. The CDR3, as DNA: TGTGCTAGTGGTTCCCGACTAGCGGGGGTGGAGGGGACCCAGTACTTC.

Remarks on this clone: The same CDR3 is also encoded by other DNA sequences in this sample. V gene TRBV9 combines with J gene TRBJ2-5, with D unclear. Germline V gene data show CDR1 as SGDLS and CDR2 as YYNGEE. V was shortened by 2 bases and J by 0 bases, with 8 bases between the two germline ends. CDR3 length: 14 residues. CDR3 sequence (DNA): TGTGCCAGCAGCGTGGGTCTATACCAAGAGACCCAGTACTTC. This gives the protein CASSVGLYQETQYF.

V usage is TRBV9 and J usage is TRBJ2-1, with 7 bases matching TRBD2. Germline V lookup: CDR1 SGDLS, CDR2 YYNGEE. The CDR3 is 14 amino acids. V was clipped by 2 bases and J by 5 bases; unmatched bases: 4. The CDR3 DNA sequence: TGTGCCAGCAGCGTCAGCGGGGTGAACAATGAGCAGTTCTTC. Translated, it gives CASSVSGVNNEQFF.

This clone has more than one count but fewer than ten. This chain uses TRBV3-1 (or the pseudogene TRBV3-2) with TRBJ2-2; possibly TRBD1 for D (6 bases). This CDR3 contains 18 residues. Germline CDR1 reads LGHDT; CDR2 reads YNNKEL (reference sequence). Trimming took off 3 bases at V and 2 bases at J, with 19 bases between the two ends. CDR3 coding DNA: TGTGCCAGCAGCCATCACACAGGAACAGGGAGAAACACCGGGGAGCTGTTTTTT. This translates into CASSHHTGTGRNTGELFF.

The chain employs TRBV20-1 and TRBJ1-4; D ambiguous. CDR3 length: 11 residues. The V end lost 1 base, the J end lost 8 bases, and 5 bases lay between the germline ends. Germline values: CDR1 DFQATT, CDR2 SNEGSKA (reference sequence). CDR3 sequence: CSARGQEKLFF. The CDR3 coding sequence is TGCAGTGCTAGAGGCCAGGAAAAACTGTTTTTT.

The chain joins TRBV14 to TRBJ2-7; D might be TRBD2 (6 bases). V was clipped by 0 bases and J by 5 bases, with 14 bases between them. Germline V gene sequence: CDR1 SGHDN, CDR2 FVKESK. The CDR3 covers 15 residues. The CDR3 loop reads CASSQDRTTIHEQYF. CDR3 bases: TGTGCCAGCAGCCAAGATCGGACTACTATACACGAGCAGTACTTC.

Regarding this clone: The same CDR3 arises from other DNA sequences in this sample as well. The chain uses TRBV11-3 and TRBJ1-1; D uncertain. CDR3 length: 14 amino acids. Trimming removed 3 bases from V and 1 base from J, with 9 bases in between. Germline CDR1 SGHNT, CDR2 YENEEA. CDR3 sequence (DNA): TGTGCCAGCAGCTTGGACGGCCCGAACACTGAAGCTTTCTTT. Protein product: CASSLDGPNTEAFF.

This clone was detected once. The genes are TRBV11-2 and TRBJ2-3, with D unclear. The V gene lost 2 bases and the J gene lost 2 bases, with 17 bases spanning the gap. This CDR3 contains 17 residues. Germline assignment: CDR1 SGHAT and CDR2 FQNNGV. The CDR3 spells CASSLWGFGISTDTQYF. CDR3 nucleotides: TGTGCCAGCAGCTTATGGGGTTTTGGTATTTCCACAGATACGCAGTATTTT.

The J gene is TRBJ2-1, the V gene TRBV3-1 (or the pseudogene TRBV3-2), with 7 bases matching TRBD1. The CDR3 extends over 16 amino acids. Trimming cost V 3 bases and J 7 bases; bases outside gene matches: 12. The germline CDR1 and CDR2 sequences are LGHDT and YNNKEL (reference sequence). The CDR3 DNA follows: TGTGCCAGCAGCCACTTTTCCAGGGGGTTCGGGAATGAGCAGTTCTTC. Its translation: CASSHFSRGFGNEQFF.

This clone was picked up one time. V is TRBV12-3 or TRBV12-4 and J is TRBJ1-1; TRBD1 is a possible D gene (6 bases). CDR3 length: 13 residues. Trimming left V 5 bases short and J 8 bases short, with 15 bases between. CDR3 coding DNA: TGTGCCAGCAGTCCGACAGGCTCAGGCGAAGCTTTCTTT. It specifies CASSPTGSGEAFF.

The rearrangement uses TRBV4-1 and TRBJ2-7, with TRBD1 matching over 7 bases. Unmatched junction bases numbered 9, after V lost 0 bases and J lost 4 bases. Per the germline V gene, CDR1 is MGHRA and CDR2 is YSYEKL. The CDR3 totals 16 residues. The CDR3 is CASSQDWRTGAYEQYV. CDR3 DNA: TGCGCCAGCAGCCAAGATTGGAGGACAGGAGCGTACGAGCAGTACGTC.

The chain couples TRBV5-1 to TRBJ2-5; D unclear. Germline-derived CDR1 and CDR2 are SGHRS and YFSETQ. Trimming stripped 0 bases from V and 5 bases from J, with 11 bases between. This CDR3 region has 14 residues. The CDR3 sequence: CASSLEGSPETQYF. The CDR3 DNA sequence: TGCGCCAGCAGCTTGGAGGGTTCTCCGGAGACCCAGTACTTC.

The CDR3 here is CASSLEGGSYNEQFF. Written as DNA, the CDR3 is TGCGCCAGCAGCTTAGAGGGGGGCTCCTACAATGAGCAGTTCTTC. The chain joins TRBV5-1 to TRBJ2-1; either TRBD1 or TRBD2 may supply D (6 bases each). Germline loops: CDR1 SGHRS, CDR2 YFSETQ. Trimming removed 2 bases from V and 0 bases from J, with 9 bases in between. This CDR3 comprises 15 residues.

This sequence joins TRBV6-5 and TRBJ2-1; D uncertain. Germline CDR1 and CDR2: MNHEY and SVGAGI. Trimming removed 7 bases at V and 0 bases at J, with 13 bases between. This CDR3 is 15 amino acids long. This CDR3 reads CASNYYMGSYNEQFF. The CDR3 nucleotides are TGTGCCAGCAACTATTACATGGGCTCCTACAATGAGCAGTTCTTC.

This chain joins TRBV3-1 (or the pseudogene TRBV3-2) and TRBJ1-2, with 9 bases fitting TRBD1. This CDR3 has 15 residues. J lost 2 bases, V lost 4 bases, and 5 bases had no gene match. Germline-derived CDR1 and CDR2 are LGHDT and YNNKEL (reference sequence). The CDR3 DNA sequence: TGTGCCAGCAGCCCTGACAGGGGGAGAAACTATGGCTACACCTTC. Translated, it gives CASSPDRGRNYGYTF.

A single count supports this clone. The rearrangement uses TRBV29-1 and TRBJ1-1; D unclear. This CDR3 spans 13 amino acids. With 4 bases removed from V and 1 base from J, the gap between germline ends came to 10 bases. The germline CDR1 and CDR2 sequences are SQVTM and ANQGSEA. Here the CDR3 DNA reads TGCAGCGTTGTCCATCCAGCGAACACTGAAGCTTTCTTT. It codes for CSVVHPANTEAFF.

The chain uses TRBV6-6 and TRBJ1-4; D perhaps matches TRBD1 (5 bases). CDR3 size: 14 residues. Germline V CDR1 and CDR2: MNHNY, SVGAGI (reference sequence). Trimming shortened V by 2 bases and J by 3 bases, and 7 bases separated the two germline ends. CDR3 DNA sequence: TGTGCCAGCAGTTACGCCAGGGCTAATGAAAAACTGTTTTTT. It is translated as CASSYARANEKLFF.

The CDR3: CAWNSGTLEETQYF. DNA for the CDR3: TGTGCCTGGAACTCCGGGACACTAGAAGAGACCCAGTACTTC. The chain is built from TRBV30 and TRBJ2-5, with D possibly being TRBD1 (6 bases). Deletions cut 4 bases from V and 3 bases from J, with 15 bases between. The CDR3 runs 14 residues. Germline V gene data show CDR1 as GTSNPN and CDR2 as SVGIG (reference sequence).

The chain links TRBV19 to TRBJ1-1; D is perhaps TRBD1 (5 bases). Germline CDR1 LNHDA, CDR2 SQIVND (reference sequence). V gave up 4 bases and J gave up 5 bases, with 17 bases separating them. This CDR3 comprises 15 residues. The CDR3 region has the DNA TGTGCCAGTAGTAACCCCTCAGGGTGGCGGACTGAAGCTTTCTTT. Translating it yields CASSNPSGWRTEAFF.

The genes are TRBV10-3 and TRBJ2-5, with TRBD2 matching over 10 bases. The CDR3 sequence is 14 residues long. CDR1 is ENHRY and CDR2 is SYGVKD in the germline V gene. The junction had 1 base not matched to a gene; V was cut back by 5 bases and J by 1 base. CDR3 sequence: CAISSGGGQETQYF. The CDR3 nucleotides read TGTGCCATCAGTAGCGGGGGGGGCCAAGAGACCCAGTACTTC.

This chain connects TRBV6-5 to TRBJ2-5; D remains unclear. V was trimmed by 7 bases and J by 5 bases, leaving 8 bases between them. The CDR3 sequence is 11 residues long. In germline, CDR1 is MNHEY, CDR2 SVGAGI. CDR3 sequence: CASTLEETQYF. CDR3 bases: TGTGCCAGCACGTTAGAGGAGACCCAGTACTTC.

This sequence joins TRBV6-6 and TRBJ1-1; D not resolved. Per the germline V gene, CDR1 is MNHNY and CDR2 is SVGAGI (reference sequence). CDR3 size: 12 residues. V was cut by 10 bases and J by 0 bases, with 9 bases left in between. CDR3 sequence reads: CATGVMNTEAFF. The CDR3 DNA reads as TGTGCCACTGGGGTCATGAACACTGAAGCTTTCTTT.

The V call is TRBV27, the J call TRBJ1-1; D ambiguous. The CDR3 totals 13 residues. Germline CDR1 MNHEY, CDR2 SMNVEV (reference sequence). V lost 6 bases and J lost 5, with 13 bases in between. The CDR3 region has the DNA TGTGCCAGCAGCCTAACCAAGAGGACTGAAGCTTTCTTT. Translation: CASSLTKRTEAFF.

The chain employs TRBV18 and TRBJ1-5; D gene ambiguous. This CDR3 has 17 amino acids. The germline gives CDR1 KGHSH, CDR2 LQKENI. V gave up 6 bases and J gave up 7 bases, with 25 bases separating them. The CDR3 DNA reads as TGTGCCAGCTCGCCCGGGCCCGGCACGGCTGGTGGACAGCCCCAGCATTTT. This gives the protein CASSPGPGTAGGQPQHF. Looking up the rest from reference TRBV18 and TRBJ1-5 gives the full variable domain: NAGVMQNPRHLVRRRGQEARLRCSPMKGHSHVYWYRQLPEEGLKFMVYLQKENIIDESGMPKERFSAEFPKEGPSILRIQQVVRGDSAAYFCASSPGPGTAGGQPQHFGDGTRLSIL.

The CDR3 spells CASSLQGRDFNSPLHF. The CDR3 DNA follows: TGTGCCAGCAGTTTACAGGGTCGGGATTTCAATTCACCCCTCCACTTT. The chain employs TRBV6-5 and TRBJ1-6; TRBD1 is a possible D gene (6 bases). This CDR3 region has 16 residues. Germline CDR1 is MNHEY and CDR2 is SVGAGI. V lost 4 bases and J 7 bases, leaving 17 bases between the germline ends.

This sequence joins TRBV7-3 and TRBJ2-5; perhaps TRBD1 as D (5 bases). The V gene's germline CDR1 is SGHTA and CDR2 FQGTGA. Trimming cost V 1 base and J 1 base, with 13 bases left between them. This CDR3 region has 16 residues. The CDR3 sequence is CASSLRGRGSQETQYF. DNA of the CDR3: TGTGCCAGCAGCTTAAGGGGTAGGGGATCCCAAGAGACCCAGTACTTC.